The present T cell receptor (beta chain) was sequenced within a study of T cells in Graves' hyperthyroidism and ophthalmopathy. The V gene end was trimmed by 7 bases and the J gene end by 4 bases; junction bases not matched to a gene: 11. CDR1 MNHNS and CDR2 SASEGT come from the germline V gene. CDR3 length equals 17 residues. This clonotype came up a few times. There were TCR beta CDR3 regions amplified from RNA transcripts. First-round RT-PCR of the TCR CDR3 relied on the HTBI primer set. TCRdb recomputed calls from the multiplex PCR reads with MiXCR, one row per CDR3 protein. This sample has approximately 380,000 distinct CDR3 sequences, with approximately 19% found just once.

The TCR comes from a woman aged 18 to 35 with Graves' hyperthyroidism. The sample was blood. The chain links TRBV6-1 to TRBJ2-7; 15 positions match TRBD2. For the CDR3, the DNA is TGTGCCAGCAAGAAGGGACTAGCGGGGGGCCGCCTGTACGAGCAGTACTTC. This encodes CASKKGLAGGRLYEQYF.